One and the same sample provided the 31 T cell receptor beta chains below, sequenced in a study of cytomegalovirus exposure and HLA in healthy donors. The PCR ran on 60 Vbeta and 13 Jbeta primers. Assay used: immunoSEQ multiplex PCR; TCRdb lists only in-frame clones, some missing. Of under 250,000 clones in the sample, 81% were seen once. The sequencing input was PBMCs. These receptors were collected from a woman aged 60-75 years in good health and CMV-seropositive.

The rearrangement joins TRBV12-5 to TRBJ2-7, with a possible D match to TRBD2 (6 bases). Trimming shortened V by 8 bases and J by 0 bases, and 11 bases separated the two germline ends. CDR1 and CDR2 (germline): LGHNT, FRNRAP. CDR3 length equals 13 residues. The CDR3 protein is CASSRTISYEQYF. Here the CDR3 DNA reads TGTGCTAGTTCGCGGACTATCTCCTACGAGCAGTACTTC.

J is TRBJ2-5 and V is TRBV7-8; maybe TRBD1 (6 bases). This CDR3 contains 14 residues. Deletions cut 4 bases from V and 2 bases from J, with 11 bases between. From germline, CDR1 is SGHVS and CDR2 FQNEAQ. CDR3 in amino acids: CASSSSGDQETQYF. CDR3 DNA: TGTGCCAGCAGCTCCTCAGGGGATCAAGAGACCCAGTACTTC.

This chain uses TRBV4-1 with TRBJ2-1; no reliable D call. The germline V gene encodes CDR1 MGHRA and CDR2 YSYEKL. The CDR3 consists of 12 residues. Trimming removed 0 bases at V and 6 bases at J, with 3 bases between. This chain's CDR3 is CASSQELNEQFF. In DNA form, the CDR3 reads TGCGCCAGCAGCCAAGAACTCAATGAGCAGTTCTTC.

The chain employs TRBV4-1 and TRBJ1-1, with TRBD1 matching over 7 bases. The CDR3 contains 15 residues. J lost 3 bases, V lost 2 bases, and 6 bases had no gene match. Looked up from germline, CDR1 is MGHRA and CDR2 is YSYEKL. CDR3 sequence reads: CASSQRGLVDTEAFF. In DNA form, the CDR3 reads TGCGCCAGCAGCCAAAGGGGGCTGGTCGACACTGAAGCTTTCTTT.

V and J are TRBV7-2 and TRBJ1-2, with TRBD1 identical over 9 bases. Germline V CDR1 and CDR2: SGHTA, FQGNSA. CDR3 length: 15 amino acids. V dropped 2 bases and J dropped 1; count of bases not matched to a gene: 2. Here the CDR3 reads CASSLSTGGNYGYTF. The DNA for the CDR3 is TGTGCCAGCAGCTTATCGACAGGGGGTAACTATGGCTACACCTTC.

This sequence joins TRBV9 and TRBJ2-6, with 10 bases that match TRBD1. The CDR3 is 18 residues long. From germline, CDR1 is SGDLS and CDR2 YYNGEE. V was pared by 0 bases and J by 0 bases, with 3 bases of the junction left unmatched. DNA for the CDR3: TGTGCCAGCAGCGTAGCTGGGACAGGGGACTCTGGGGCCAACGTCCTGACTTTC. Translating gives CASSVAGTGDSGANVLTF.

The chain links TRBV28 to TRBJ1-1, with D maybe TRBD1 (6 bases). Germline V CDR1 and CDR2: MDHEN, SYDVKM. The CDR3 consists of 13 residues. Trimming stripped 2 bases from V and 12 bases from J, with 16 bases between. The CDR3 sequence: CASSLPGVLGTFF. The CDR3 DNA is TGTGCCAGCAGTTTACCAGGGGTTTTAGGGACTTTCTTT.

V and J are TRBV29-1 and TRBJ2-1; the D gene is possibly TRBD2 (5 bases). Germline V CDR1 and CDR2: SQVTM, ANQGSEA. Trimming left V 3 bases short and J 12 bases short, with 21 bases between. There are 14 residues in the CDR3. CDR3 DNA: TGCAGCGTTGAGCTAGCTTCTCTCGATGGCGTGCAGTTCTTC. It translates to CSVELASLDGVQFF.

V usage is TRBV6-6 and J usage is TRBJ1-1; D ambiguous. Germline loops: CDR1 MNHNY, CDR2 SVGAGI (reference sequence). The CDR3 spans 14 residues. Trimming pared 4 bases from V and 6 bases from J, leaving 15 bases between. In DNA form, the CDR3 reads TGTGCCAGCAGTTCCCACATATCAAACGCTGAAGCTTTCTTT. This gives the protein CASSSHISNAEAFF.

This clone was picked up a small number of times. A junction boundary mismatches the germline segment, possibly from a read error. V gene TRBV7-7 combines with J gene TRBJ2-2; 7 bases line up with TRBD1. The germline CDR1 and CDR2 sequences are SSHAT and FNYEAQ (reference sequence). The CDR3 extends over 14 amino acids. CDR3 coding DNA: TGTGCTAGCAGTCGCGACAGGGCCACCGGGGAGCTGTTTTTT. It specifies CASSRDRATGELFF.

The genes are TRBV29-1 and TRBJ2-3, with TRBD2 matching 9 bases. Per the germline V gene, CDR1 is SQVTM and CDR2 is ANQGSEA. After removal of 7 bases from V and 0 bases from J, the junction contained 5 bases not matched to a gene. This CDR3 region has 14 residues. Here the CDR3 DNA reads TGCAGCGGTATAGCGGGAGTGAGCACAGATACGCAGTATTTT. As protein: CSGIAGVSTDTQYF.

CDR3 loop: CASSAETGITGELFF. The CDR3 DNA follows: TGTGCCAGCAGTGCGGAAACAGGGATCACCGGGGAGCTGTTTTTT. The chain recombines TRBV6-5 with TRBJ2-2; a weak D match, TRBD1 (6 bases). The CDR3 extends over 15 amino acids. V lost 5 bases and J lost 4, with 14 bases in between. Germline lookup yields CDR1 MNHEY and CDR2 SVGAGI.

The chain couples TRBV5-1 to TRBJ2-1; TRBD1 matches 9 bases. Trimming at V came to 3 bases and at J to 2 bases, leaving 3 bases not matched to a gene. The V gene's germline CDR1 is SGHRS and CDR2 YFSETQ. The CDR3 runs to 15 residues. The CDR3 bases are TGCGCCAGCAGCTACGGACAGGGGACCTACAATGAGCAGTTCTTC. Its protein is CASSYGQGTYNEQFF.

The rearrangement links TRBV30 to TRBJ1-6, with D possibly matching TRBD1 (6 bases). This CDR3 has 12 amino acids. The germline CDR1 and CDR2 sequences are GTSNPN and SVGIG (reference sequence). V gave up 5 bases and J gave up 13 bases, with 15 bases separating them. The CDR3 here is CAWSHRAFPLHF. CDR3 in DNA: TGTGCCTGGTCCCACAGGGCCTTCCCCCTCCACTTT. Variable domain in full (rest from reference TRBV30 and TRBJ1-6): SQTIHQWPATLVQPVGSPLSLECTVEGTSNPNLYWYRQAAGRGLQLLFYSVGIGQISSEVPQNLSASRPQDRQFILSSKKLLLSDSGFYLCAWSHRAFPLHFGNGTRLTVT.

This chain connects TRBV5-1 to TRBJ2-3, with D tentatively TRBD2 (5 bases). Trimming stripped 4 bases from V and 7 bases from J, with 13 bases between. The germline CDR1 and CDR2 sequences are SGHRS and YFSETQ. CDR3 length: 13 residues. Written as DNA, the CDR3 is TGCGCCAGCAGCCCTGAGGGCCCCAATACGCAGTATTTT. Amino acid sequence: CASSPEGPNTQYF.

The rearrangement uses TRBV6-1 and TRBJ1-4; D perhaps matches TRBD1 (5 bases). The germline V and J ends were trimmed by 7 bases and 5 bases, with 14 bases remaining between them. The CDR3 is 14 residues long. The germline CDR1 and CDR2 sequences are MNHNS and SASEGT. CDR3 bases: TGTGCCAGCATCCTGGGACGGGGGAATGAAAAACTGTTTTTT. Its protein product is CASILGRGNEKLFF.

This clone was counted once. J is TRBJ2-7 and V is TRBV9; 10 bases are shared with TRBD2. With V trimmed by 1 base and J by 2 bases, 6 bases remained unmatched. The CDR3 is made up of 16 amino acids. Germline loops: CDR1 SGDLS, CDR2 YYNGEE. CDR3 protein: CASSVSGTSAPYEQYF. The DNA for the CDR3 is TGTGCCAGCAGCGTAAGCGGGACTAGCGCTCCCTACGAGCAGTACTTC.

This clone turned up a few times. V gene TRBV5-1 combines with J gene TRBJ2-7; TRBD1 agrees at 7 bases. From germline, CDR1 is SGHRS and CDR2 YFSETQ. V dropped 9 bases and J dropped 1; count of bases not matched to a gene: 10. This CDR3 comprises 14 residues. The CDR3 DNA reads TGCGCCAATCCAGGACAGGCGGTATCCTACGAGCAGTACTTC. Translation: CANPGQAVSYEQYF.

The gene calls are TRBV5-1 and TRBJ2-7; D may be TRBD2 (5 bases). Germline CDR1 and CDR2: SGHRS and YFSETQ. The CDR3 is 17 amino acids. Trimming removed 4 bases at V and 1 base at J, with 21 bases between. The CDR3 DNA reads TGCGCCAGCAGCCGGTACCCCCGGGGAGACCAATCCTACGAGCAGTACTTC. Its translation: CASSRYPRGDQSYEQYF.

V gene TRBV19 combines with J gene TRBJ1-1; 9 nucleotides line up with TRBD1. CDR1 LNHDA and CDR2 SQIVND come from the germline V gene (reference sequence). The V and J ends lost 6 bases and 4 bases, in that order; junction bases with no gene match: 3. This CDR3 spans 13 amino acids. CDR3 sequence: CASRDRGTTEAFF. CDR3 bases: TGTGCCAGTAGAGACAGGGGGACCACTGAAGCTTTCTTT. The complete variable domain, with remaining parts taken from reference TRBV19 and TRBJ1-1, reads DGGITQSPKYLFRKEGQNVTLSCEQNLNHDAMYWYRQDPGQGLRLIYYSQIVNDFQKGDIAEGYSVSREKKESFPLTVTSAQKNPTAFYLCASRDRGTTEAFFGQGTRLTVV.

The rearrangement uses TRBV10-1 and TRBJ2-5; 14 nucleotides align to TRBD2. CDR1 is WNHNN, CDR2 SYGVQD, per germline (reference sequence). The CDR3 is 16 residues long. V trimming: 5 bases; J trimming: 4 bases; junction bases outside the gene matches: 6. Here the CDR3 reads CASSSGTSGRRETQYF. For the CDR3, the DNA is TGCGCCAGCAGTAGCGGGACTAGCGGGAGAAGAGAGACCCAGTACTTC.

The chain joins TRBV7-2 to TRBJ1-2, with D perhaps matching TRBD1 (5 bases). The length of the CDR3 is 12 residues. Between the trimmed V and J ends, which lost 6 bases and 8 bases, there was a span of 13 bases. CDR1 is SGHTA and CDR2 is FQGNSA in the germline V gene. The CDR3 protein is CASRAGRIGYTF. In nucleotides, the CDR3 is TGTGCCAGCAGAGCAGGGAGGATAGGCTACACCTTC.

This clone was recorded a few times. This chain joins TRBV10-3 and TRBJ1-6; 7 positions match TRBD1. This CDR3 contains 13 residues. V lost 4 bases to trimming and J lost 8 bases; unmatched junction nucleotides: 2. Germline-derived CDR1 and CDR2 are ENHRY and SYGVKD. In DNA form, the CDR3 reads TGTGCCATCAGTGCCGGACAGGATTCACCCCTCCACTTT. Protein product: CAISAGQDSPLHF.

This chain uses TRBV4-2 with TRBJ2-7, with D possibly matching TRBD2 (6 bases). Trimming took 1 base from V and 3 from J, leaving 13 bases between them. The CDR3 contains 15 residues. Germline assignment: CDR1 LGHNA and CDR2 YNFKEQ. CDR3 region: CASSQVPGLNYEQYF. As DNA, the CDR3 is TGTGCCAGCAGCCAAGTACCGGGACTGAACTACGAGCAGTACTTC.

This clone has a handful of counts. This chain links TRBV18 with TRBJ1-5; 8 bases are shared with TRBD1. The CDR3 sequence is 17 residues long. Germline trimming cut 3 bases from V and 5 bases from J; bases unmatched to any gene: 12. CDR1 is KGHSH and CDR2 is LQKENI in the germline V gene. The CDR3 DNA follows: TGTGCCAGCTCACCGGGACAGGAGCCGAATTTTGATCAGCCCCAGCATTTT. Its translation is CASSPGQEPNFDQPQHF.

The J gene is TRBJ2-2, the V gene TRBV29-1, with D perhaps matching TRBD1 (5 bases). CDR3 length: 13 amino acids. Per germline, CDR1 SQVTM and CDR2 ANQGSEA. V was trimmed by 4 bases and J by 3 bases, leaving 9 bases between them. The CDR3: CSVVQDDTGELFF. The CDR3, as DNA: TGCAGCGTTGTACAGGACGACACCGGGGAGCTGTTTTTT.

This clone was detected once. The chain recombines TRBV6-6 with TRBJ2-2; 7 nucleotides line up with TRBD1. The V and J ends lost 6 bases and 5 bases, in that order; junction bases with no gene match: 9. Germline lookup yields CDR1 MNHNY and CDR2 SVGAGI (reference sequence). The CDR3 covers 15 residues. As DNA, the CDR3 is TGTGCCAGCAGCCACCCCTTACAGGGGACCGGGGAGCTGTTTTTT. Residues: CASSHPLQGTGELFF.

The J gene is TRBJ1-1, the V gene TRBV27; 7 bases are a match to TRBD1. The germline V gene has CDR1 MNHEY and CDR2 SMNVEV (reference sequence). This CDR3 has 12 residues. The junction had 2 bases not matched to a gene; V was cut back by 3 bases and J by 7 bases. CDR3 residues: CASSFRQGEAFF. CDR3 nucleotide sequence: TGTGCCAGCAGTTTCCGACAGGGTGAAGCTTTCTTT.

V gene TRBV28 combines with J gene TRBJ2-3; D is possibly TRBD2 (6 bases). Per germline, CDR1 MDHEN and CDR2 SYDVKM. The CDR3 totals 15 residues. Trimming removed 10 bases from V and 4 bases from J, with 21 bases in between. The CDR3 nucleotides read TGTGCCACCCGCCCGACCGGACCGGGGGCAGATACGCAGTATTTT. Protein product: CATRPTGPGADTQYF.

The rearrangement uses TRBV6-1 and TRBJ2-5; D uncertain. V lost 2 bases to trimming and J lost 5 bases, with 3 bases between them. The CDR3 length is 11 residues. CDR1 and CDR2 from the germline V gene are MNHNS and SASEGT. The CDR3 bases are TGTGCCAGCAGTGAACTCGAGACCCAGTACTTC. Amino acid sequence: CASSELETQYF.

The gene calls are TRBV18 and TRBJ1-2; possible D gene TRBD1, 5 bases. Germline CDR1 reads KGHSH; CDR2 reads LQKENI. The CDR3 is 17 amino acids. V lost 0 bases and J lost 7, with 21 bases in between. In DNA form, the CDR3 reads TGTGCCAGCTCACCACCGATCTCCCGCCCTCAGGGAGGTGGCTACACCTTC. Translated: CASSPPISRPQGGGYTF. The variable domain in full, completed from reference TRBV18 and TRBJ1-2, reads NAGVMQNPRHLVRRRGQEARLRCSPMKGHSHVYWYRQLPEEGLKFMVYLQKENIIDESGMPKERFSAEFPKEGPSILRIQQVVRGDSAAYFCASSPPISRPQGGGYTFGSGTRLTVV.